Shown below are 27 T cell receptor beta chains from a single sample sequenced in a study of blood T cell repertoires in COVID-19. Some clones are missing from TCRdb's copy, which holds only in-frame ones; the method was immunoSEQ multiplex PCR. The data show about 180,000 clones, about 82% seen once. Sequences were obtained from peripheral blood. The receptors come from a man in his sixties or seventies with active or convalescent COVID-19.

The chain carries TRBV18 and TRBJ2-2; D may be TRBD1 (6 bases). Deletions cut 3 bases from V and 7 bases from J, with 15 bases between. Germline lookup yields CDR1 KGHSH and CDR2 LQKENI. The CDR3 loop spans 15 amino acids. The CDR3 spells CASSPQQGEGGELFF. The CDR3 DNA is TGTGCCAGCTCACCGCAACAGGGAGAAGGCGGGGAGCTGTTTTTT.

V and J are TRBV29-1 and TRBJ2-5; TRBD2 agrees at 9 bases. This CDR3 has 13 residues. J was trimmed by 1 base and V by 6 bases; bases with no gene match: 3. Germline V gene data show CDR1 as SQVTM and CDR2 as ANQGSEA. The chain's CDR3 is CSVLSGSQETQYF. The CDR3 DNA follows: TGCAGCGTACTTAGCGGGAGCCAAGAGACCCAGTACTTC.

The chain carries TRBV29-1 and TRBJ1-4, with D unresolved. The CDR3 extends over 13 amino acids. Germline V gene sequence: CDR1 SQVTM, CDR2 ANQGSEA. Trimming took off 7 bases at V and 2 bases at J, with 11 bases between the two ends. The CDR3 nucleotides read TGCAGCGCCCGGGAGGGTACTAATGAAAAACTGTTTTTT. It yields the protein CSAREGTNEKLFF.

This chain joins TRBV18 and TRBJ2-7; 11 bases are shared with TRBD2. The length of the CDR3 is 16 residues. V shed 3 bases, J shed 5 bases, and the junction held 9 bases outside the gene matches. The V gene's germline CDR1 is KGHSH and CDR2 LQKENI. CDR3 sequence (DNA): TGTGCCAGCTCACCGCGGGCGACTAGCGGGGAACACGAGCAGTACTTC. Protein product: CASSPRATSGEHEQYF.

The chain couples TRBV18 to TRBJ2-5; possible D gene TRBD1, 6 bases. From germline, CDR1 is KGHSH and CDR2 LQKENI. The CDR3 is made up of 13 amino acids. Trimming shortened V by 4 bases and J by 5 bases, and 11 bases separated the two germline ends. The DNA for the CDR3 is TGTGCCAGCTCACAGTCAGGGGATGAGACCCAGTACTTC. Translation gives CASSQSGDETQYF.

The V call is TRBV27, the J call TRBJ1-2, with 11 positions matching TRBD1. There are 14 residues in the CDR3. V dropped 4 bases and J dropped 7; count of bases not matched to a gene: 5. Germline CDR1 reads MNHEY; CDR2 reads SMNVEV (reference sequence). CDR3 residues: CASSYGQGASGYTF. CDR3 bases: TGTGCCAGCAGTTACGGACAGGGGGCATCTGGCTACACCTTC.

There are a few counts of this clone. The genes are TRBV18 and TRBJ1-6, with D maybe TRBD1 (5 bases). The CDR3 is made up of 13 amino acids. V was pared by 6 bases and J by 8 bases, with 11 bases between. Germline CDR1 is KGHSH and CDR2 is LQKENI. The CDR3 region is CASSQGGDSPLHF. The DNA for the CDR3 is TGTGCCAGCTCCCAAGGAGGGGATTCACCCCTCCACTTT.

The chain combines TRBV7-8 with TRBJ2-7; tentative D call: TRBD2 (5 bases). V dropped 2 bases and J dropped 0 bases, with 8 bases sitting between them. The CDR3 totals 14 residues. From germline, CDR1 is SGHVS and CDR2 FQNEAQ. The CDR3 sequence: CASSLTDYSYEQYF. The CDR3 DNA reads TGTGCCAGCAGCTTAACTGACTACTCCTACGAGCAGTACTTC.

This clone was recorded only once. This chain uses TRBV15 with TRBJ1-4; D is unresolved. V gave up 8 bases and J gave up 0 bases, with 7 bases separating them. Germline V lookup: CDR1 LNHNV, CDR2 YYDKDF (reference sequence). The CDR3 loop spans 13 amino acids. CDR3 loop: CATAGSTNEKLFF. CDR3 DNA sequence: TGTGCCACCGCGGGATCAACTAATGAAAAACTGTTTTTT.

This chain connects TRBV5-4 to TRBJ2-2; 7 bases agree with TRBD2. With 7 bases clipped from V and 5 bases from J, the junction kept 14 bases outside the gene matches. Germline V lookup: CDR1 SGHNT, CDR2 YYREEE (reference sequence). The CDR3 spans 16 residues. The CDR3 is CASGGGRSDGTGELFF. Here the CDR3 DNA reads TGTGCCAGCGGGGGGGGAAGGTCGGATGGTACCGGGGAGCTGTTTTTT.

The rearrangement links TRBV5-4 to TRBJ2-3; TRBD2 agrees at 13 bases. V lost 4 bases to trimming and J lost 5 bases; unmatched junction nucleotides: 7. Germline V lookup: CDR1 SGHNT, CDR2 YYREEE (reference sequence). The CDR3 contains 16 residues. In DNA, the CDR3 is TGTGCCAGCAGCGGAACTAGCGGGAGGGCCGGAGATACGCAGTATTTT. Protein sequence: CASSGTSGRAGDTQYF.

The V call is TRBV6-1, the J call TRBJ1-6; 9 bases fit TRBD1. The germline CDR1 and CDR2 sequences are MNHNS and SASEGT. Trimming at V came to 2 bases and at J to 10 bases, leaving 9 bases not matched to a gene. The CDR3 has 16 residues. CDR3 in DNA: TGTGCCAGCAGTGAAATTTTGGGACAGGGAGGATCACCCCTCCACTTT. This encodes CASSEILGQGGSPLHF.

The gene calls are TRBV10-3 and TRBJ1-2; 8 nucleotides line up with TRBD1. This CDR3 is built from 15 residues. Germline V gives CDR1 ENHRY, CDR2 SYGVKD. V dropped 3 bases and J dropped 8; count of bases not matched to a gene: 11. The CDR3 sequence is CAISDRGQAMRGYTF. CDR3 nucleotides: TGTGCCATCAGTGACCGGGGACAGGCGATGAGGGGCTACACCTTC.

The chain links TRBV7-8 to TRBJ2-5; D is unresolved. CDR1 is SGHVS and CDR2 is FQNEAQ in the germline V gene. Trimming took 5 bases from V and 1 from J, leaving 14 bases between them. This CDR3 has 15 residues. In DNA, the CDR3 is TGTGCCAGCAGCCCCCAAACCCGAGGCCAAGAGACCCAGTACTTC. It encodes CASSPQTRGQETQYF.

The chain combines TRBV12-3 or TRBV12-4 with TRBJ1-1, with a possible D match to TRBD1 (5 bases). CDR3 length: 13 amino acids. Trimming pared 11 bases from V and 6 bases from J, leaving 19 bases between. CDR3 sequence: CAGGGGIGAEAFF. CDR3 bases: TGTGCCGGAGGCGGGGGAATTGGAGCTGAAGCTTTCTTT.

The rearrangement joins TRBV30 to TRBJ1-2; D might be TRBD1 (5 bases). The CDR3 sequence is 12 residues long. The germline V gene encodes CDR1 GTSNPN and CDR2 SVGIG (reference sequence). Trimming took off 4 bases at V and 7 bases at J, with 13 bases between the two ends. CDR3: CAWMWGAGGYTF. The CDR3 nucleotides read TGTGCCTGGATGTGGGGCGCTGGTGGCTACACCTTC.

This rearrangement joins TRBV18 to TRBJ2-7, with a possible D match to TRBD2 (6 bases). The CDR3 length is 14 residues. Germline V gene lookup returns CDR1 KGHSH and CDR2 LQKENI. With 6 bases removed from V and 4 bases from J, the gap between germline ends came to 16 bases. The CDR3 DNA reads TGTGCCAGCTCGGGCGGGACGGGACCTTACGAGCAGTACTTC. Translation gives CASSGGTGPYEQYF.

The chain links TRBV29-1 to TRBJ1-2; the D gene is possibly TRBD1 (5 bases). The germline gives CDR1 SQVTM, CDR2 ANQGSEA. This CDR3 comprises 13 residues. V gave up 7 bases and J gave up 4 bases, with 16 bases separating them. CDR3 in DNA: TGCAGCGCCGAGGACAAGAGTTCCTATGGCTACACCTTC. Translation gives CSAEDKSSYGYTF.

This chain links TRBV29-1 with TRBJ1-2; D is possibly TRBD1 (6 bases). CDR3 length: 12 amino acids. In germline, CDR1 is SQVTM, CDR2 ANQGSEA. The germline V and J ends were trimmed by 7 bases and 4 bases, with 13 bases remaining between them. CDR3 coding DNA: TGCAGCGCCTCGGGACAACTCTATGGCTACACCTTC. Translated: CSASGQLYGYTF. Variable domain in full (rest from reference TRBV29-1 and TRBJ1-2): SAVISQKPSRDICQRGTSLTIQCQVDSQVTMMFWYRQQPGQSLTLIATANQGSEATYESGFVIDKFPISRPNLTFSTLTVSNMSPEDSSIYLCSASGQLYGYTFGSGTRLTVV.

This clone was seen just once. V gene TRBV2 combines with J gene TRBJ1-6; D is possibly TRBD1 (6 bases). The V end was cut by 2 bases, the J end by 7 bases, with 15 bases between. CDR1 is SNHLY and CDR2 is FYNNEI in the germline V gene. The CDR3 is 16 amino acids. The CDR3 DNA is TGTGCCAGCAGTGAAAGGGGAACAGGGATGAATTCACCCCTCCACTTT. Its protein product is CASSERGTGMNSPLHF.

This chain links TRBV4-2 with TRBJ2-1; TRBD1 might be the D (6 bases). The CDR3 covers 15 residues. V was cut by 1 base and J by 3 bases, with 10 bases left in between. Germline values: CDR1 LGHNA, CDR2 YNFKEQ. CDR3 bases: TGTGCCAGCAGCCAAGGTCCAGGGGACTACAATGAGCAGTTCTTC. It encodes CASSQGPGDYNEQFF.

This chain links TRBV5-6 with TRBJ2-2; D might be TRBD1 (6 bases). The ends were cut back, 1 base at V and 2 bases at J, with 15 bases in the middle. Per the germline V gene, CDR1 is SGHDT and CDR2 is YYEEEE. The CDR3 totals 17 residues. The CDR3 DNA is TGTGCCAGCAGCTTGCTATCAGGGGCCCCAAACACCGGGGAGCTGTTTTTT. Its protein product is CASSLLSGAPNTGELFF.

The chain uses TRBV7-9 and TRBJ2-1, with TRBD2 identical over 12 bases. The germline CDR1 and CDR2 sequences are SEHNR and FQNEAQ (reference sequence). The CDR3 is made up of 15 amino acids. The J segment lost 8 bases and the V segment lost 10 bases, leaving 12 bases of the junction unmatched. CDR3 in amino acids: CAISTSGRSVDEQFF. In nucleotides, the CDR3 is TGTGCCATTTCCACTAGCGGGAGGAGTGTAGATGAGCAGTTCTTC.

Regarding this clone: A much bigger clone sits one base away, suggesting this may be a read error. Other DNA sequences in the same sample also yield this CDR3. V gene TRBV5-1 combines with J gene TRBJ2-5, with 11 bases aligning to TRBD2. The CDR3 spans 15 residues. V was pared by 4 bases and J by 1 base, with 3 bases of the junction left unmatched. Germline loops: CDR1 SGHRS, CDR2 YFSETQ. CDR3 protein: CASSRGLAVQETQYF. The CDR3 nucleotides read TGCGCCAGCAGCAGGGGACTAGCGGTCCAAGAGACCCAGTACTTC. The full variable domain, its missing parts supplied by reference TRBV5-1 and TRBJ2-5, is KAGVTQTPRYLIKTRGQQVTLSCSPISGHRSVSWYQQTPGQGLQFLFEYFSETQRNKGNFPGRFSGRQFSNSRSEMNVSTLELGDSALYLCASSRGLAVQETQYFGPGTRLLVL.

This clone was detected only once. The chain recombines TRBV18 with TRBJ1-2; 7 bases fit TRBD1. This CDR3 is built from 14 residues. The junction had 4 bases not matched to a gene; V was cut back by 6 bases and J by 0 bases. In germline, CDR1 is KGHSH, CDR2 LQKENI. CDR3 DNA: TGTGCCAGCTCCGGGACAGAAACTAACTATGGCTACACCTTC. Its protein is CASSGTETNYGYTF.

CDR3 sequence: CASSYGTSGTYEQYF. CDR3 nucleotide sequence: TGCGCCAGCAGCTACGGGACTAGCGGGACCTACGAGCAGTACTTC. The V call is TRBV5-1, the J call TRBJ2-7; 13 positions match TRBD2. J lost 2 bases, V lost 3 bases, and 2 bases had no gene match. CDR1 is SGHRS, CDR2 YFSETQ, per germline. The CDR3 consists of 15 residues.

V gene TRBV5-6 combines with J gene TRBJ2-3; TRBD2 matches at 7 bases. V lost 1 base to trimming and J lost 1 base; unmatched junction nucleotides: 9. CDR1 is SGHDT and CDR2 is YYEEEE in the germline V gene. CDR3 length: 17 amino acids. The CDR3 DNA sequence: TGTGCCAGCAGCTTGCACATCAGCGGGGAGGGCACAGATACGCAGTATTTT. It translates to CASSLHISGEGTDTQYF.